These 5 T cell receptor beta chains share one sample of origin, sequenced in a study of memory CD4+ T cells and cytomegalovirus serostatus. The method was immunoSEQ multiplex PCR; TCRdb's version includes in-frame clones alone and lacks a portion of them. The data hold roughly 45,000 clones, with 65% to 80% observed a single time. The sort gate was single viable CD3+CD4+CD8-CD45RO+ cells for memory CD4+ T cells. The sample was memory CD4+ T cells from blood. The origin of the receptors is an adult in good health and CMV-seronegative.

The chain links TRBV9 to TRBJ1-1, with D tentatively TRBD1 (6 bases). V lost 3 bases, J lost 5 bases, and 17 bases lay in between. Germline CDR1 is SGDLS and CDR2 is YYNGEE. The CDR3 runs 15 residues. CDR3 sequence reads: CASSEGGRGLTEAFF. DNA of the CDR3: TGTGCCAGCAGCGAGGGGGGGCGGGGGTTGACTGAAGCTTTCTTT.

The genes are TRBV6-6 and TRBJ2-5; 7 positions match TRBD1. Trimming cost V 0 bases and J 5 bases; bases outside gene matches: 6. The CDR3 sequence is 15 residues long. Per the germline V gene, CDR1 is MNHNY and CDR2 is SVGAGI (reference sequence). CDR3 residues: CASSYSTTGAETQYF. The CDR3 region has the DNA TGTGCCAGCAGTTACTCGACAACAGGGGCCGAGACCCAGTACTTC.

This clone came up a few times. This chain links TRBV5-1 with TRBJ2-2, with D possibly being TRBD1 (5 bases). The length of the CDR3 is 14 residues. Germline-derived CDR1 and CDR2 are SGHRS and YFSETQ. With 5 bases removed from V and 8 bases from J, the gap between germline ends came to 16 bases. CDR3 nucleotides: TGCGCCAGCAGGAATGGGGCCGGGTCTGGGGAGCTGTTTTTT. Translated: CASRNGAGSGELFF.

V gene TRBV7-8 combines with J gene TRBJ1-2, with D perhaps TRBD1 (5 bases). V was pared by 5 bases and J by 4 bases, with 11 bases between. This CDR3 region has 13 residues. Germline V gene data show CDR1 as SGHVS and CDR2 as FQNEAQ. The CDR3 is CASSPDGTYGYTF. In nucleotides, the CDR3 is TGTGCCAGCAGCCCGGACGGGACCTATGGCTACACCTTC.

This clone was counted between two and nine times. This chain links TRBV19 with TRBJ1-2, with D uncertain. Between the trimmed V and J ends, which lost 3 bases and 4 bases, there was a span of 15 bases. Germline CDR1 and CDR2: LNHDA and SQIVND (reference sequence). The CDR3 consists of 15 residues. The CDR3 here is CASSISALVPYGYTF. The CDR3 nucleotides are TGTGCCAGTAGTATTTCAGCCCTGGTTCCCTATGGCTACACCTTC.